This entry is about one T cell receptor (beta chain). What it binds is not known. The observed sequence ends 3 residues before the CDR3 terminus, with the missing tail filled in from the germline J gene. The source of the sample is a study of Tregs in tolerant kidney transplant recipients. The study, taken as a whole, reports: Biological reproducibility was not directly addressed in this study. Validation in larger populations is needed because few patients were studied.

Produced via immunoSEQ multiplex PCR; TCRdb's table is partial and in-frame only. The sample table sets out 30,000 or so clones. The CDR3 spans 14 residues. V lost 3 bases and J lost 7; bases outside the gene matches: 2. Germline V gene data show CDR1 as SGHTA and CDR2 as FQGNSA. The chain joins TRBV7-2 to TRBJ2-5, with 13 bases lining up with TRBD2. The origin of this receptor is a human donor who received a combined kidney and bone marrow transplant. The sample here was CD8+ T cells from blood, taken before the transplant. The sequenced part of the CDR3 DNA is TGTGCCAGCAGCTTGGGACTAGCGGGATGGACC. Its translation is CASSLGLAGWT. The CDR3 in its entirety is CASSLGLAGWTQYF.